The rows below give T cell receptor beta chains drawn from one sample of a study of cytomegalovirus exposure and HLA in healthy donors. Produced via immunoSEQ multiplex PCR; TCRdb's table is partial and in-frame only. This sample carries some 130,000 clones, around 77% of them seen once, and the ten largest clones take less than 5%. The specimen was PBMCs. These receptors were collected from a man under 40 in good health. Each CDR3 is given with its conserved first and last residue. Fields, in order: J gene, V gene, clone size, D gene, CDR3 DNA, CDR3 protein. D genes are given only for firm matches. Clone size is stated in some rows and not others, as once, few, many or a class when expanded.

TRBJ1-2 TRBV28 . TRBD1 TGTGCCAGCGGGGGACAGTCTAACTATGGCTACACCTTC CASGGQSNYGYTF
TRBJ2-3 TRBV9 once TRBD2 TGTGCCAGCAGCCTAACTAGCGGGCGAACAGATACGCAGTATTTT CASSLTSGRTDTQYF
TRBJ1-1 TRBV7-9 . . TGTGCCAGCAGCTTAGTTAGGGGCGGGGTGAACACTGAAGCTTTCTTT CASSLVRGGVNTEAFF
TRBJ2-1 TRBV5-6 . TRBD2 TGTGCCAGCAGCTGGGGAACTAGCGGGAGGGCCCCACTCGGGGAGTTCTTC CASSWGTSGRAPLGEFF
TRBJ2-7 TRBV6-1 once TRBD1 TGTGCCAGCAGTGTATCGGGGACAGCCACCTACGAGCAGTACTTC CASSVSGTATYEQYF
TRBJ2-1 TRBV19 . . TGTGCCAGTAGCCCTGGGGGGGCCGGAGTGCATGAGCAGTTCTTC CASSPGGAGVHEQFF
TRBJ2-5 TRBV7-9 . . TGTGCCAGCAGCACCGGGAGTAAAGAGACCCAGTACTTC CASSTGSKETQYF
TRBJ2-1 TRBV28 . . TGTGCCAGCACCCCGGAGGGTAGCTCCTACAATGAGCAGTTCTTC CASTPEGSSYNEQFF
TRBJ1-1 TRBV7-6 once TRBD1 TGTGCCAGCAGCTCAAACGGACAGGGAGGTACTGAAGCTTTCTTT CASSSNGQGGTEAFF
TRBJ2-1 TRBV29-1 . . TGCAGCGTTGGTTTTGGGGGGAATGAGCAGTTCTTC CSVGFGGNEQFF
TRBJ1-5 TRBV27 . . TGTGCCAGCAGTTTAGGGCAGGGGAATCAGCCCCAGCATTTT CASSLGQGNQPQHF
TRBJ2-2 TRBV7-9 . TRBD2 TGTGCCAGCAGCTCGGGGACTAGTAAGCCCGGGGAGCTGTTTTTT CASSSGTSKPGELFF
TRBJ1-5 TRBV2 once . TGTGCCAGCAGACCCACATTGGGCAATCAGCCCCAGCATTTT CASRPTLGNQPQHF
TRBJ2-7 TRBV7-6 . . TGTGCCAGCAGCTTAGATGGACTATCCTACGAGCAGTACTTC CASSLDGLSYEQYF
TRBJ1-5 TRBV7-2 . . TGTGCCAGCAGCCGTTTTTTGTCCAGCAATCAGCCCCAGCATTTT CASSRFLSSNQPQHF
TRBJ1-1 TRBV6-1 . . TGTGCCAGCAGTGAATCGGGCAGGGGAGCTTTCTTT CASSESGRGAFF
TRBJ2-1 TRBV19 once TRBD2 TGTGCCAGTAGTATCCTAGCGGGAGCGAACAATGAGCAGTTCTTC CASSILAGANNEQFF
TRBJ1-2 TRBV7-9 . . TGTGCCAGCAGCTTAGAATGGGGCCCCTCATATGGCTACACCTTC CASSLEWGPSYGYTF
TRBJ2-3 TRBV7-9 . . TGTGCCAGCAGCTTAGGGAGCGTGGCAGATACGCAGTATTTT CASSLGSVADTQYF
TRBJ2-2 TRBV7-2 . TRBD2 TGTGCCAGCAGCCGGGGACTAGCGGGAGCTACCGCCACCGGGGAGCTGTTTTTT CASSRGLAGATATGELFF
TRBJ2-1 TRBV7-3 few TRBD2 TGTGCCAGCAGCCCCGCTCCGGGACTAGCGGAGAACAATGAGCAGTTCTTC CASSPAPGLAENNEQFF
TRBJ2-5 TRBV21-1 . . TGTGCCAGCAGTACACAGATCGTGGACAGGGAGTCAGAGACCCAGTACTTC CASSTQIVDRESETQYF
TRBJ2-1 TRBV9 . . TGTGCCAGCAGCGTAGTCCCGGCTGGGGGAGGAAGTGATGAGCAGTTCTTC CASSVVPAGGGSDEQFF
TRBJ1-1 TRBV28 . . TGTGCCAGCAGTTCCGGGGAGAGCCCCCCTGAAGCTTTCTTT CASSSGESPPEAFF
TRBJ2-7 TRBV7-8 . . TGTGCCAGCAGCTCTACCAACTACGAGCAGTACTTC CASSSTNYEQYF
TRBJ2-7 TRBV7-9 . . TGTTCCAGCAGCCGCTCCTACGAGCAGTACTTC CSSSRSYEQYF
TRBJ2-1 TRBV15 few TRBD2 TGTGCCACCAGCCTGGGACTAGAGCCATACAATGAGCAGTTCTTC CATSLGLEPYNEQFF
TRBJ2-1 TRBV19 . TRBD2 TGTGCCAGTAGTATAGTCCCGGGAGGGGTAGCCCCAGAGGTCGAGCAGTTCTTC CASSIVPGGVAPEVEQFF
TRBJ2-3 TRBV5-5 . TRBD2 TGTGCCAGCAGCGGACTAGCGGGCACAGATACGCAGTATTTT CASSGLAGTDTQYF
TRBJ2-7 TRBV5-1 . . TGCGCCAGCAGCTTTGACTCCAGCCTCTACGAGCAGTACTTC CASSFDSSLYEQYF
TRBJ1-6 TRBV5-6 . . TGTGCCAGCAGCCGACAGAGAGGTATTTCACCCCTCCACTTT CASSRQRGISPLHF
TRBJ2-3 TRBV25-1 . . TGTGCCAGCAGTACCGGACTCAAACCGGCAGATACGCAGTATTTT CASSTGLKPADTQYF
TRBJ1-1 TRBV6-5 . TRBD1 TGTGCCAGCAGCCAGACAGGGTACACTGAAGCTTTCTTT CASSQTGYTEAFF
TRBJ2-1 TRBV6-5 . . TGTGCCAGCACCCACTACAATGAGCAGTTCTTC CASTHYNEQFF
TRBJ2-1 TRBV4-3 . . TGCGCCAGCAGCCAAGACCTACAGGGCTCCTACAATGAGCAGTTCTTC CASSQDLQGSYNEQFF
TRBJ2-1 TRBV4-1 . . TGCGCCAGCAGCCAAGATCTCCGAGACAATGAGCAGTTCTTC CASSQDLRDNEQFF
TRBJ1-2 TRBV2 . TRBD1 TGTGCCAGCAAAGGACAGGGACAGATCTATGGCTACACCTTC CASKGQGQIYGYTF
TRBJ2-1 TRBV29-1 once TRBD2 TGCAGCGCTCGAGCGGGATCCTACAATGAGCAGTTCTTC CSARAGSYNEQFF
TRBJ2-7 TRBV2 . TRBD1 TGTGCCAGCAGAGGGACAGGGGGAGGGTACGAGCAGTACTTC CASRGTGGGYEQYF
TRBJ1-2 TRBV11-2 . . TGTGCCAGCAGCCAAGACAGGAACTATGGCTACACCTTC CASSQDRNYGYTF
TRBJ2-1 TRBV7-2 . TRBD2 TGTGCCAGCAGCTTATCCCTACTAAGCGGGAGGAGGGATGAGCAGTTCTTC CASSLSLLSGRRDEQFF
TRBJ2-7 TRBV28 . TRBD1 TGTGCCAGCAGCGAGACAGGGACATACGAGCAGTACTTC CASSETGTYEQYF
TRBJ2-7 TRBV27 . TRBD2 TGTGCCGGCTCAGGACTAGCCCCTACGAAGGAGTACTTC CAGSGLAPTKEYF
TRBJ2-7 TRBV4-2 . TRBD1 TGTGCCAGCAGCCGAGGAGCCGGGACAGGGGCCTACGAGCAGTACTTC CASSRGAGTGAYEQYF
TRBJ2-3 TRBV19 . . TGTGCCAGTAGCCTAGGGGCCCGCACAGATACGCAGTATTTT CASSLGARTDTQYF
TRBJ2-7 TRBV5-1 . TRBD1 TGCGCCAGCAGCGGGGGGACTTTGACAGGGGACGAGCAGTACTTC CASSGGTLTGDEQYF
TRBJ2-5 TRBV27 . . TGTGCCAGCAGTTCAGGACAAGAGACCCAGTACTTC CASSSGQETQYF
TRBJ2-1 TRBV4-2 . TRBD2 TGTGCCAGCAGCCAGAGACTAGCGGGAGAGATCAATGAGCAGTTCTTC CASSQRLAGEINEQFF
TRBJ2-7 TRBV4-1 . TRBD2 TGCGCCAGCAGCCAAGTGGGGGTGGGAACAGCGGGACGATCCTACGAGCAGTACTTC CASSQVGVGTAGRSYEQYF
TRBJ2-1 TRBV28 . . TGTGCCAGCTTACCAAGCAGCGAGGCCTACAATGAGCAGTTCTTC CASLPSSEAYNEQFF
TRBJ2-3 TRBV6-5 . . TGTGCCAGCAACAATCCTTCGACAGATACGCAGTATTTT CASNNPSTDTQYF
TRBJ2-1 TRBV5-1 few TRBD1 TGCGCCAGCAGCGGACAGGGCCATTACAATGAGCAGTTCTTC CASSGQGHYNEQFF
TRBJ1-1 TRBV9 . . TGTGCCAGCAGCCACAGTGGCACTGAAGCTTTCTTT CASSHSGTEAFF
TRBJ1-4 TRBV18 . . TGTGCCAGCTCACCCCCCCAGGGGCTCGAAAAACTGTTTTTT CASSPPQGLEKLFF
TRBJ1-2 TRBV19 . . TGTGCCAGTAGTATCGGGAGCTATGGCTGCACCTTC CASSIGSYGCTF